A selection of T cell receptor beta chains follows, all from one sample in a study of T cells expressing NK-cell markers. Each CDR3 protein gets one entry in TCRdb, which reprocessed the 5' RACE reads and gives no DNA. The table for this sample gives about 450,000 distinct CDR3 sequences. The sequenced sample consisted of blood T cells: a sorted CD56 or NKG2C T cell subset, CD4+ or CD8+ T cells, or bulk PBMC T cells (not recorded which). These receptors were obtained from a woman between 18 and 75 years old in good health. Each CDR3 is given with its conserved first and last residue. Fields, in order: CDR3 protein, J gene, V gene.

CDR3 protein: CASSRELGRTDTQYF; J gene: TRBJ2-3; V gene: TRBV7-8
CDR3 protein: CASSLGLDPSYTDTQYF; J gene: TRBJ2-3; V gene: TRBV11-2
CDR3 protein: CASSSAGTQYNEQFF; J gene: TRBJ2-1; V gene: TRBV7-2
CDR3 protein: CASNPGQVRYNEQFF; J gene: TRBJ2-1; V gene: TRBV7-9
CDR3 protein: CASSLDPIGETQYF; J gene: TRBJ2-5; V gene: TRBV7-9
CDR3 protein: CASRSRQGPRAQHF; J gene: TRBJ1-5; V gene: TRBV6-2/TRBV6-3
CDR3 protein: CASSWAQLTNEKLFF; J gene: TRBJ1-4; V gene: TRBV12-3/TRBV12-4
CDR3 protein: CASSEATGRGGNTIYF; J gene: TRBJ1-3; V gene: TRBV7-2
CDR3 protein: CAWSWGQEQFF; J gene: TRBJ2-1; V gene: TRBV30
CDR3 protein: CSVAAGPTEAFF; J gene: TRBJ1-1; V gene: TRBV29-1
CDR3 protein: CASSTPLAGHYEQYF; J gene: TRBJ2-7; V gene: TRBV7-2
CDR3 protein: CASRKGGQETQYF; J gene: TRBJ2-5; V gene: TRBV28
CDR3 protein: CASTGTSGRRTKNIQYF; J gene: TRBJ2-4; V gene: TRBV28
CDR3 protein: CASSQARGWNEQFF; J gene: TRBJ2-1; V gene: TRBV4-3